These 25 T cell receptor beta chains were all obtained from the same sample, sequenced in a study of cytotoxic CD8 clonotypes in ibrutinib-treated CLL. Measured with immunoSEQ multiplex PCR; TCRdb has only the in-frame clones, and not every one. The top ten hold 25% to 40% of the sample, which has 95,000 to 100,000 clones, around 73% seen once. Sequenced material: PBMCs, taken after 12 months of ibrutinib treatment. The receptors were gathered from a human donor with chronic lymphocytic leukemia.

Regarding this clone: This sample includes further DNA sequences coding for the same CDR3. The chain combines TRBV18 with TRBJ1-2; a weak D match, TRBD1 (5 bases). The CDR3 spans 13 residues. CDR1 and CDR2 (germline): KGHSH, LQKENI. The V end lost 0 bases, the J end lost 6 bases, and 8 bases lay between the germline ends. For the CDR3, the DNA is TGTGCCAGCTCACCACCTGGGGGTAATGGCTACACCTTC. Encoded protein: CASSPPGGNGYTF. Combining the CDR3 with reference TRBV18 and TRBJ1-2 gives the whole variable domain NAGVMQNPRHLVRRRGQEARLRCSPMKGHSHVYWYRQLPEEGLKFMVYLQKENIIDESGMPKERFSAEFPKEGPSILRIQQVVRGDSAAYFCASSPPGGNGYTFGSGTRLTVV.

This sequence joins TRBV5-4 and TRBJ1-2; D not certain. Germline CDR1 and CDR2: SGHNT and YYREEE (reference sequence). CDR3 size: 13 residues. Trimming removed 4 bases at V and 3 bases at J, with 10 bases between. The CDR3 bases are TGTGCCAGCAGCCAAAAAACGGACTATGGCTACACCTTC. It yields the protein CASSQKTDYGYTF.

This clone was found once. The gene calls are TRBV7-2 and TRBJ1-2; possibly TRBD1 for D (6 bases). The length of the CDR3 is 15 residues. Germline V gene sequence: CDR1 SGHTA, CDR2 FQGNSA. The ends were cut back, 1 base at V and 4 bases at J, with 13 bases in the middle. The chain's CDR3 is CASSLVQGPGYGYTF. The CDR3 DNA is TGTGCCAGCAGCTTAGTACAGGGACCCGGCTATGGCTACACCTTC.

The chain combines TRBV2 with TRBJ1-6, with D possibly TRBD1 on 6 matching bases. The ends were cut back, 6 bases at V and 7 bases at J, with 16 bases in the middle. The CDR3 has 15 amino acids. The germline V gene encodes CDR1 SNHLY and CDR2 FYNNEI. CDR3 bases: TGTGCCAGCAGGGCGGGGGGGGCGGCAAATTCACCCCTCCACTTT. Amino acid sequence: CASRAGGAANSPLHF.

The chain joins TRBV5-1 to TRBJ1-2; 9 nucleotides align to TRBD1. In germline, CDR1 is SGHRS, CDR2 YFSETQ. This CDR3 region has 14 residues. V shed 6 bases and J 2 bases; nucleotides not matched to a gene: 5. The CDR3 loop reads CASTRTGENYGYTF. The DNA of the CDR3 is TGCGCCAGCACCAGGACAGGGGAAAACTATGGCTACACCTTC.

CDR3 residues: CAWLAKEGNNYGYTF. The CDR3 region has the DNA TGTGCCTGGTTAGCAAAAGAGGGAAATAACTATGGCTACACCTTC. V gene TRBV30 combines with J gene TRBJ1-2; D unclear. The ends were cut back, 5 bases at V and 1 base at J, with 17 bases in the middle. The CDR3 runs to 15 residues. Germline CDR1 reads GTSNPN; CDR2 reads SVGIG (reference sequence).

This chain joins TRBV5-1 and TRBJ1-1; no clear D gene. V dropped 4 bases and J dropped 0 bases, with 10 bases sitting between them. Germline V gives CDR1 SGHRS, CDR2 YFSETQ. The CDR3 runs 14 residues. DNA of the CDR3: TGCGCCAGCAGCCAAACGACGGTGAACACTGAAGCTTTCTTT. Protein product: CASSQTTVNTEAFF.

V is TRBV29-1 and J is TRBJ1-3, with D hard to call. Germline assignment: CDR1 SQVTM and CDR2 ANQGSEA. Trimming cost V 0 bases and J 11 bases, with 8 bases left between them. CDR3 length: 11 residues. DNA for the CDR3: TGCAGCGTTGAAGAATTGACCTCCATATATTTT. Amino acid sequence: CSVEELTSIYF.

This clone occurred a few times. The V and J genes are TRBV19 and TRBJ1-1, with D possibly matching TRBD1 (6 bases). The germline gives CDR1 LNHDA, CDR2 SQIVND (reference sequence). The CDR3 consists of 13 residues. Deletions cut 1 base from V and 5 bases from J, with 8 bases between. CDR3 in DNA: TGTGCCAGTAGTATAGGGGGGACAACTGAAGCTTTCTTT. It encodes CASSIGGTTEAFF. The full variable domain, completed using reference TRBV19 and TRBJ1-1, is DGGITQSPKYLFRKEGQNVTLSCEQNLNHDAMYWYRQDPGQGLRLIYYSQIVNDFQKGDIAEGYSVSREKKESFPLTVTSAQKNPTAFYLCASSIGGTTEAFFGQGTRLTVV.

The chain couples TRBV14 to TRBJ1-1; no clear D gene. The CDR3 sequence is 13 residues long. Germline lookup yields CDR1 SGHDN and CDR2 FVKESK. The V and J ends lost 1 base and 3 bases respectively, with 6 bases between them. The CDR3, as DNA: TGTGCCAGCAGCCAAGGGAGACACACTGAAGCTTTCTTT. Translated: CASSQGRHTEAFF.

The chain joins TRBV9 to TRBJ2-5; 13 bases match TRBD2. The V gene end was trimmed by 8 bases and the J gene end by 5 bases; junction bases not matched to a gene: 3. Germline loops: CDR1 SGDLS, CDR2 YYNGEE. The CDR3 is 13 amino acids. In DNA, the CDR3 is TGTGCCAGTGGACTAGCGGGGGATGAGACCCAGTACTTC. This codes for CASGLAGDETQYF.

The chain recombines TRBV10-1 with TRBJ2-6; unclear D gene. The CDR3 has 15 residues. CDR1 and CDR2 (germline): WNHNN, SYGVQD (reference sequence). Trimming stripped 4 bases from V and 0 bases from J, with 7 bases between. The CDR3 nucleotides read TGCGCCAGCAGTGGTCAGGACTCTGGGGCCAACGTCCTGACTTTC. Translated: CASSGQDSGANVLTF.

The V and J genes are TRBV4-2 and TRBJ2-2, with 7 bases identical to TRBD2. Germline values: CDR1 LGHNA, CDR2 YNFKEQ. J lost 5 bases, V lost 1 base, and 13 bases had no gene match. CDR3 length equals 18 residues. This CDR3 reads CASSQAKGGDRSTGELFF. CDR3 nucleotides: TGTGCCAGCAGCCAAGCCAAGGGAGGGGATAGAAGTACCGGGGAGCTGTTTTTT.

The chain employs TRBV7-9 and TRBJ2-2; D is uncertain. Germline CDR1 is SEHNR and CDR2 is FQNEAQ (reference sequence). The CDR3 sequence is 14 residues long. Trimming stripped 5 bases from V and 6 bases from J, with 13 bases between. Here the CDR3 DNA reads TGTGCCAGCAGCCGTTTGAACCTCGCCGGGGAGCTGTTTTTT. As protein: CASSRLNLAGELFF.

This clone appeared many times. V usage is TRBV4-3 and J usage is TRBJ1-6; D gene uncertain. CDR1 is LGHNA and CDR2 is YSLEER in the germline V gene. CDR3 length equals 15 residues. Trimming shortened V by 0 bases and J by 8 bases, and 11 bases separated the two germline ends. In DNA form, the CDR3 reads TGCGCCAGCAGCCAAGATACCCACAGCGATTCACCCCTCCACTTT. Protein product: CASSQDTHSDSPLHF.

This chain joins TRBV28 and TRBJ2-7; weak D call: TRBD1 (6 bases). This CDR3 has 15 residues. V dropped 5 bases and J dropped 5 bases, with 19 bases sitting between them. CDR1 is MDHEN, CDR2 SYDVKM, per germline. CDR3 amino acids: CASSGTGTKQDEQYF. In nucleotides, the CDR3 is TGTGCCAGCAGTGGAACCGGGACAAAGCAAGACGAGCAGTACTTC.

The rearrangement joins TRBV5-1 to TRBJ2-7; perhaps TRBD1 as D (5 bases). The germline V gene encodes CDR1 SGHRS and CDR2 YFSETQ. The CDR3 length is 14 residues. Trimming removed 3 bases from V and 3 bases from J, with 13 bases in between. In nucleotides, the CDR3 is TGCGCCAGCAGCTCTTTTGGGGCGGACTACGAGCAGTACTTC. Amino acid sequence: CASSSFGADYEQYF.

The chain has TRBV7-2 and TRBJ1-1, with D possibly being TRBD1 (5 bases). Germline values: CDR1 SGHTA, CDR2 FQGNSA. Deletions cut 4 bases from V and 0 bases from J, with 9 bases between. The CDR3 totals 14 residues. DNA of the CDR3: TGTGCCAGCAGCTCAGGGAACATGAACACTGAAGCTTTCTTT. It codes for CASSSGNMNTEAFF.

The V call is TRBV7-9, the J call TRBJ2-7; TRBD1 might be the D (5 bases). Germline V gene sequence: CDR1 SEHNR, CDR2 FQNEAQ (reference sequence). Trimming cost V 6 bases and J 1 base, with 13 bases left between them. This CDR3 has 14 residues. The CDR3 here is CASSSRVGSYEQYF. The DNA for the CDR3 is TGTGCCAGCAGTTCCAGGGTTGGATCCTACGAGCAGTACTTC.

V is TRBV5-4 and J is TRBJ2-5; TRBD2 matches 13 bases. Trimming took 4 bases from V and 4 from J; bases not matched to a gene: 4. CDR1 is SGHNT and CDR2 is YYREEE in the germline V gene (reference sequence). The CDR3 is made up of 15 amino acids. The CDR3 DNA is TGTGCCAGCAGCCGGACTAGCGGGAGTCGAGAGACCCAGTACTTC. It codes for CASSRTSGSRETQYF.

This clone was recorded a few times. The genes are TRBV5-1 and TRBJ2-5, with D perhaps matching TRBD2 (6 bases). Trimming removed 1 base at V and 7 bases at J, with 8 bases between. From germline, CDR1 is SGHRS and CDR2 YFSETQ. The CDR3 has 12 amino acids. For the CDR3, the DNA is TGCGCCAGCAGCTTGAAGGAGGGGACCCAGTACTTC. Its translation: CASSLKEGTQYF.

The chain is built from TRBV5-1 and TRBJ1-6; 8 positions agree with TRBD1. The CDR3 is made up of 14 amino acids. V lost 3 bases and J lost 7; bases outside the gene matches: 3. Germline CDR1 is SGHRS and CDR2 is YFSETQ. The CDR3 here is CASSSDRGNSPLHF. The CDR3 DNA is TGCGCCAGCAGCTCTGACAGGGGCAATTCACCCCTCCACTTT.

CDR3: CASSVGFSQVGETQYF. The CDR3 nucleotides read TGTGCCAGCAGCGTAGGGTTTTCCCAGGTAGGAGAGACCCAGTACTTC. The chain is built from TRBV9 and TRBJ2-5; D uncertain. The CDR3 is 16 residues long. The germline V gene encodes CDR1 SGDLS and CDR2 YYNGEE. Between the trimmed V and J ends, which lost 0 bases and 4 bases, there was a span of 16 bases.

The V call is TRBV7-2, the J call TRBJ1-2, with 12 bases matching TRBD1. The CDR3 extends over 17 amino acids. Germline V gene data show CDR1 as SGHTA and CDR2 as FQGNSA. V lost 6 bases, J lost 3 bases, and 11 bases stayed unmatched. The CDR3 protein is CASRSGTGGHRDYGYTF. In DNA form, the CDR3 reads TGTGCCAGCAGGTCCGGGACAGGGGGCCATAGAGACTATGGCTACACCTTC.

V and J are TRBV30 and TRBJ1-5, with D possibly matching TRBD1 (6 bases). The CDR3 totals 13 residues. Germline assignment: CDR1 GTSNPN and CDR2 SVGIG (reference sequence). V lost 2 bases and J 7 bases, leaving 12 bases between the germline ends. The CDR3 is CAWSSGVEQPQHF. Here the CDR3 DNA reads TGTGCCTGGAGTTCAGGGGTTGAACAGCCCCAGCATTTT.